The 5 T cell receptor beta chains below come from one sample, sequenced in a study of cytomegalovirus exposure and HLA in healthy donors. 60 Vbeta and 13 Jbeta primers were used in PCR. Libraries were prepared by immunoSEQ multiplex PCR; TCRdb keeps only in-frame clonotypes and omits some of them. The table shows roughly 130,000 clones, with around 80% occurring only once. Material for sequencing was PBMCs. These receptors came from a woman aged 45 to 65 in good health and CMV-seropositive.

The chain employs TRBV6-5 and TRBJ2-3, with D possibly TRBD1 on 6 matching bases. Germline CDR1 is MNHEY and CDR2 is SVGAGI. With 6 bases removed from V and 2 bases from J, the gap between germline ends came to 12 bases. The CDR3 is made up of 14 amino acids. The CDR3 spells CASSLQGTTDTQYF. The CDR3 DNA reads TGTGCCAGCAGCCTACAGGGTACCACAGATACGCAGTATTTT.

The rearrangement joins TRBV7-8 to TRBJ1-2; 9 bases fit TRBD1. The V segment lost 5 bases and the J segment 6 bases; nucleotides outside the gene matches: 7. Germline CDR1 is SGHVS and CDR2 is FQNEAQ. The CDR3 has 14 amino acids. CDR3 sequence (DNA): TGTGCCAGCAGCGGAACAGGGGGCAGCAATGGCTACACCTTC. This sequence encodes CASSGTGGSNGYTF. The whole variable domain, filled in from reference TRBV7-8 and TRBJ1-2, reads GAGVSQSPRYKVAKRGQDVALRCDPISGHVSLFWYQQALGQGPEFLTYFQNEAQLDKSGLPSDRFFAERPEGSVSTLKIQRTQQEDSAVYLCASSGTGGSNGYTFGSGTRLTVV.

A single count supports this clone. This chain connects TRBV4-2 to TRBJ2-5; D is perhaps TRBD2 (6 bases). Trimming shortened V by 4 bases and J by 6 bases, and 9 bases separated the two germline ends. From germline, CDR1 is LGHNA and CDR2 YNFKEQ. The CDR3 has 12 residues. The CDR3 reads CASSPEGKTQYF. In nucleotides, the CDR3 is TGTGCCAGCAGCCCGGAGGGAAAGACCCAGTACTTC.

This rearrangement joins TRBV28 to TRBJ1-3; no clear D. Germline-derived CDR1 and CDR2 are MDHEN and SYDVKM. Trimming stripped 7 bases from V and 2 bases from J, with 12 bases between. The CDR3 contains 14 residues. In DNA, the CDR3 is TGTGCCAGCACCATGAGGCCGGCTGGAAACACCATATATTTT. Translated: CASTMRPAGNTIYF.

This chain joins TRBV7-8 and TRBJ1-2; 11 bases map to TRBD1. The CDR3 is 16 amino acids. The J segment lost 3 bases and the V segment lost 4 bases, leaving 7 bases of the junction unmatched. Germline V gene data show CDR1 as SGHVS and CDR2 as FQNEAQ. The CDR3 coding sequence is TGTGCCAGCAGCTCGGACAGGGGGCGCGAGGACTATGGCTACACCTTC. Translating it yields CASSSDRGREDYGYTF.